What follows are 3 T cell receptor beta chains derived from one specimen sequenced in a study of cytomegalovirus exposure and HLA in healthy donors. Generated by immunoSEQ multiplex PCR, the TCRdb table keeps only in-frame clones and is missing some. The table shows approximately 160,000 clones, with around nine tenths occurring only once. The sample taken for sequencing was PBMCs. These TCRs come from a woman between 18 and 29 years old in good health and CMV-seropositive.

CDR3 coding DNA: TGTGCCAGCAGCGCTAGCGGGAGGACCTACACCGGGGAGCTGTTTTTT. Translating it yields CASSASGRTYTGELFF. This chain connects TRBV14 to TRBJ2-2, with TRBD2 matching 11 bases. This CDR3 region has 16 residues. V trimming: 5 bases; J trimming: 3 bases; junction bases outside the gene matches: 5. Germline values: CDR1 SGHDN, CDR2 FVKESK.

This clone was detected once. The chain recombines TRBV27 with TRBJ2-7, with 9 bases that match TRBD2. The V gene end was trimmed by 5 bases and the J gene end by 2 bases; junction bases not matched to a gene: 7. The CDR3 totals 15 residues. Per germline, CDR1 MNHEY and CDR2 SMNVEV (reference sequence). The DNA for the CDR3 is TGTGCCAGCAGTGACTTTAGCGGGAGACCCTACGAGCAGTACTTC. Its translation: CASSDFSGRPYEQYF.

The J gene is TRBJ2-1, the V gene TRBV4-1, with 12 bases lining up with TRBD2. The CDR3 runs 16 residues. V trimming: 4 bases; J trimming: 0 bases; junction bases outside the gene matches: 1. Germline V CDR1 and CDR2: MGHRA, YSYEKL. CDR3 residues: CASSLTSGSSYNEQFF. The CDR3 bases are TGCGCCAGCAGCCTGACTAGCGGGAGCTCCTACAATGAGCAGTTCTTC.